The source of this T cell receptor beta chain is a study of T cells in Graves' hyperthyroidism and ophthalmopathy. This clonotype was seen repeatedly, ten times or more. After removal of 6 bases from V and 0 bases from J, the junction contained 4 bases not matched to a gene. CDR1 and CDR2 (germline): MNHEY, SVGEGT. This CDR3 has 14 amino acids. The TCR beta CDR3 regions underwent amplification using RNA transcripts as the source. HTBI primers drove first-round RT-PCR of the TCR CDR3. TCRdb used MiXCR to reprocess the multiplex PCR reads, holding one entry per CDR3 protein. The sample has roughly 600,000 distinct CDR3 sequences; about 14% are singletons.

This sequence originates from a woman in her forties or fifties with Graves' ophthalmopathy. V usage is TRBV6-2 or TRBV6-3 and J usage is TRBJ1-1, with 7 bases identical to TRBD1. The sequenced sample was blood. This CDR3 is CASRKDRVNTEAFF. The CDR3 coding sequence is TGTGCCAGCAGGAAAGACAGGGTGAACACTGAAGCTTTCTTT.